This TCR beta chain was sequenced for a study of chemoradiotherapy in HPV16-positive cancers. Points from the study as a whole: Functional assays defining HPV-specific T cells used only a couple of HPV16-positive patients.

TCRdb keeps only in-frame clones here, not all; method: immunoSEQ multiplex PCR. This table has 20,000 to 30,000 clones, approximately 94% appearing once. Of note for this clone: Its target is unknown.

This CDR3 has 15 residues. Germline trimming cut 6 bases from V and 3 bases from J; bases unmatched to any gene: 8. CDR1 is SGHDT, CDR2 YYEEEE, per germline. Repertoires were sampled repeatedly during chemoradiotherapy. The material sequenced was blood, taken from a patient who underwent chemoradiotherapy. The origin of this receptor is a human donor with HPV-associated anogenital cancer. The chain joins TRBV5-6 to TRBJ1-2; 10 bases line up with TRBD1. The CDR3 protein is CASNHPGQGHYGYTF. DNA of the CDR3: TGTGCCAGCAACCATCCGGGACAGGGGCACTATGGCTACACCTTC.